These 22 T cell receptor beta chains were sequenced from one sample in a study of T cell changes during pregnancy in multiple sclerosis. The data were produced by immunoSEQ multiplex PCR, yet TCRdb's version contains in-frame clones alone and is incomplete. The data show 39,000 or so clones, about 92% seen once. The sequencing used CD8+ T cells from peripheral blood mononuclear cells, collected before pregnancy. These receptors were taken from a female donor with multiple sclerosis, enrolled in a pregnancy study.

V is TRBV15 and J is TRBJ1-6; 11 bases map to TRBD1. Trimming at V came to 5 bases and at J to 5 bases, leaving 5 bases not matched to a gene. Looked up from germline, CDR1 is LNHNV and CDR2 is YYDKDF (reference sequence). CDR3 length: 16 residues. CDR3 nucleotide sequence: TGTGCCACCAGCCGGGACAGGGGGACTAATAATTCACCCCTCCACTTT. Protein sequence: CATSRDRGTNNSPLHF.

The chain joins TRBV28 to TRBJ2-7, with 9 bases lining up with TRBD1. Trimming at V came to 3 bases and at J to 9 bases, leaving 9 bases not matched to a gene. The CDR3 totals 14 residues. Germline-derived CDR1 and CDR2 are MDHEN and SYDVKM. The CDR3: CASSFSDRGAVQYF. CDR3 DNA sequence: TGTGCCAGCAGTTTTTCGGACAGGGGCGCTGTGCAGTACTTC.

The V call is TRBV2, the J call TRBJ2-7; D ambiguous. From germline, CDR1 is SNHLY and CDR2 FYNNEI. The CDR3 spans 10 residues. The CDR3 protein is CATRGYEQYF. The CDR3 DNA reads TGTGCTACCAGAGGTTACGAGCAGTACTTC.

The V call is TRBV27, the J call TRBJ2-7, with 9 positions matching TRBD2. The V and J ends lost 5 bases and 1 base, in that order; junction bases with no gene match: 9. The length of the CDR3 is 16 residues. From germline, CDR1 is MNHEY and CDR2 SMNVEV (reference sequence). CDR3: CASSPSSGAYSYEQYF. The CDR3 nucleotides are TGTGCCAGCAGTCCATCTAGCGGGGCCTATTCCTACGAGCAGTACTTC.

The CDR3 is CASSQDKQGASMNTEAFF. The CDR3 DNA reads as TGCGCCAGCAGCCAAGATAAACAGGGGGCATCGATGAACACTGAAGCTTTCTTT. The rearrangement uses TRBV4-1 and TRBJ1-1; 9 nucleotides align to TRBD1. This CDR3 spans 18 amino acids. The J segment lost 0 bases and the V segment lost 0 bases, leaving 8 bases of the junction unmatched. CDR1 MGHRA and CDR2 YSYEKL come from the germline V gene.

For the CDR3, the DNA is TGTGCCAGCAGCTTCGGGACAGAGCTTAACTATGGCTACACCTTC. This sequence encodes CASSFGTELNYGYTF. The chain links TRBV7-9 to TRBJ1-2; 7 positions agree with TRBD1. The length of the CDR3 is 15 residues. V shed 3 bases and J 1 base; nucleotides not matched to a gene: 5. Germline-derived CDR1 and CDR2 are SEHNR and FQNEAQ (reference sequence).

This clone was observed once. V and J are TRBV27 and TRBJ2-7; TRBD1 matches at 7 bases. Germline CDR1 and CDR2: MNHEY and SMNVEV (reference sequence). V dropped 5 bases and J dropped 4; count of bases not matched to a gene: 5. This CDR3 has 13 residues. The DNA of the CDR3 is TGTGCCAGCAGTAAGGGACAGCGATACGAGCAGTACTTC. This codes for CASSKGQRYEQYF.

The chain carries TRBV6-1 and TRBJ2-5; 9 bases are a match to TRBD2. Trimming at V came to 4 bases and at J to 0 bases, leaving 6 bases not matched to a gene. CDR3 size: 16 residues. From germline, CDR1 is MNHNS and CDR2 SASEGT. Here the CDR3 reads CASSAPASGDQETQYF. The CDR3 bases are TGTGCCAGCAGTGCTCCGGCTAGCGGGGACCAAGAGACCCAGTACTTC.

This rearrangement joins TRBV27 to TRBJ2-1; 7 bases fit TRBD1. Unmatched junction bases numbered 16, after V lost 5 bases and J lost 15 bases. The CDR3 contains 14 residues. The germline V gene encodes CDR1 MNHEY and CDR2 SMNVEV (reference sequence). This chain's CDR3 is CASSPRARQGDGFF. CDR3 in DNA: TGTGCCAGCAGTCCCCGCGCCAGACAGGGTGATGGGTTCTTC.

This chain uses TRBV7-2 with TRBJ1-3; 7 nucleotides line up with TRBD1. This CDR3 is 16 amino acids long. CDR1 is SGHTA and CDR2 is FQGNSA in the germline V gene. J was trimmed by 2 bases and V by 5 bases; bases with no gene match: 9. In DNA, the CDR3 is TGTGCCAGCAGCCTCGACGGCAGGGGGACTGGAAACACCATATATTTT. This gives the protein CASSLDGRGTGNTIYF.

The chain links TRBV27 to TRBJ2-5; D might be TRBD2 (5 bases). V lost 6 bases to trimming and J lost 2 bases, with 16 bases between them. The CDR3 extends over 15 amino acids. CDR1 is MNHEY, CDR2 SMNVEV, per germline (reference sequence). In nucleotides, the CDR3 is TGTGCCAGCAGCTCGAACCTAGCAGAGCAAGAGACCCAGTACTTC. This encodes CASSSNLAEQETQYF.

The rearrangement links TRBV7-9 to TRBJ2-1, with 8 bases aligning to TRBD2. The junction had 21 bases not matched to a gene; V was cut back by 2 bases and J by 9 bases. CDR1 SEHNR and CDR2 FQNEAQ come from the germline V gene (reference sequence). The CDR3 contains 19 residues. Written as DNA, the CDR3 is TGTGCCAGCAGCTTAATCCTAGGGTTGGGGACTAGGTCCCTAGTTGAGCAGTTCTTC. This sequence encodes CASSLILGLGTRSLVEQFF.

This clone showed up just once. This chain uses TRBV7-9 with TRBJ1-3; the match to TRBD1 covers 7 bases. Trimming at V came to 4 bases and at J to 0 bases, leaving 9 bases not matched to a gene. The CDR3 spans 17 residues. CDR1 SEHNR and CDR2 FQNEAQ come from the germline V gene (reference sequence). The DNA of the CDR3 is TGTGCCAGCAGCTCTACGGGACAGCCGCACTCTGGAAACACCATATATTTT. It yields the protein CASSSTGQPHSGNTIYF.

This rearrangement joins TRBV7-9 to TRBJ2-1; the match to TRBD2 covers 7 bases. The germline gives CDR1 SEHNR, CDR2 FQNEAQ (reference sequence). This CDR3 comprises 16 residues. J gave up 6 bases and V 1 base, and 9 bases lay outside the gene matches. Here the CDR3 reads CASSLDGLGVRNEQFF. The CDR3 DNA sequence: TGTGCCAGCAGCTTAGACGGACTAGGGGTCCGCAATGAGCAGTTCTTC.

The chain recombines TRBV9 with TRBJ1-1; unclear D gene. The V end was cut by 3 bases, the J end by 2 bases, with 11 bases between. In germline, CDR1 is SGDLS, CDR2 YYNGEE. There are 14 residues in the CDR3. CDR3 nucleotides: TGTGCCAGCAGCGGAGTGACGGGAAACACTGAAGCTTTCTTT. It is translated as CASSGVTGNTEAFF.

The chain carries TRBV2 and TRBJ2-7, with 7 bases identical to TRBD1. Germline assignment: CDR1 SNHLY and CDR2 FYNNEI. J lost 2 bases, V lost 0 bases, and 4 bases had no gene match. CDR3 length equals 15 residues. DNA of the CDR3: TGTGCCAGCAGTGAAGCCCCCAGGGGGACCTACGAGCAGTACTTC. Amino acid sequence: CASSEAPRGTYEQYF.

The chain carries TRBV19 and TRBJ2-7; TRBD2 is a possible D gene (5 bases). Germline assignment: CDR1 LNHDA and CDR2 SQIVND (reference sequence). Trimming removed 9 bases at V and 5 bases at J, with 20 bases between. This CDR3 has 14 residues. CDR3 loop: CASQGSGGSDEQYF. The CDR3 DNA is TGTGCCAGCCAAGGGTCCGGAGGTTCGGACGAGCAGTACTTC.

This clone was counted once. The chain joins TRBV7-3 to TRBJ1-1; 7 bases line up with TRBD1. The V segment lost 5 bases and the J segment 4 bases; nucleotides outside the gene matches: 10. This CDR3 is built from 15 residues. Germline CDR1 reads SGHTA; CDR2 reads FQGTGA. The CDR3 is CASSPSEQGSTEAFF. The CDR3 nucleotides read TGTGCCAGCAGCCCCAGCGAACAGGGGAGCACTGAAGCTTTCTTT.

In this sample, this clone turned up many times. The chain carries TRBV6-5 and TRBJ1-6, with a possible D match to TRBD1 (6 bases). This CDR3 is built from 16 residues. V was shortened by 2 bases and J by 7 bases, with 15 bases between the two germline ends. Germline V gene data show CDR1 as MNHEY and CDR2 as SVGAGI. This CDR3 is CASSYRPGQGNSPLHF. DNA for the CDR3: TGTGCCAGCAGTTACCGCCCGGGCCAGGGGAATTCACCCCTCCACTTT.

The V and J genes are TRBV28 and TRBJ1-1; no clear D gene. CDR1 MDHEN and CDR2 SYDVKM come from the germline V gene. This CDR3 is built from 14 residues. With 5 bases removed from V and 1 base from J, the gap between germline ends came to 11 bases. The chain's CDR3 is CASSLSGGNTEAFF. CDR3 sequence (DNA): TGTGCCAGCAGTCTCTCCGGAGGGAACACTGAAGCTTTCTTT.

The chain employs TRBV7-8 and TRBJ2-7; D might be TRBD2 (5 bases). V dropped 1 base and J dropped 10 bases, with 8 bases sitting between them. The germline CDR1 and CDR2 sequences are SGHVS and FQNEAQ. This CDR3 comprises 11 residues. The CDR3 sequence: CASSLGRDQYF. In nucleotides, the CDR3 is TGTGCCAGCAGCTTAGGACGGGATCAGTACTTC.

J is TRBJ1-1 and V is TRBV6-4; D unclear. With 5 bases removed from V and 10 bases from J, the gap between germline ends came to 11 bases. The V gene's germline CDR1 is MRHNA and CDR2 SNTAGT. The CDR3 loop spans 11 amino acids. CDR3 loop: CASSNSSGAFF. The CDR3 DNA reads as TGTGCCAGCAGTAATTCTTCGGGAGCTTTCTTT.